These 13 T cell receptor beta chains came from one sample sequenced in a study of blood T cell repertoires in COVID-19. Profiled with immunoSEQ multiplex PCR; TCRdb holds only in-frame clones, not every one. In the table there are 150,000 to 200,000 clones, approximately 89% of which are singletons. The sample was peripheral blood. These receptor sequences come from a man aged 70 or older with acute or convalescent COVID-19.

The V call is TRBV20-1, the J call TRBJ2-7, with 9 bases fitting TRBD1. Trimming took 3 bases from V and 3 from J; bases not matched to a gene: 6. The CDR3 is made up of 14 amino acids. From germline, CDR1 is DFQATT and CDR2 SNEGSKA (reference sequence). The CDR3 loop is CSASEGTGNYEQYF. The CDR3 DNA reads TGCAGTGCTAGTGAAGGGACAGGGAACTACGAGCAGTACTTC.

This clone was observed a few times. The chain combines TRBV5-1 with TRBJ1-4, with D possibly matching TRBD1 (6 bases). CDR1 and CDR2 from the germline V gene are SGHRS and YFSETQ. The V end lost 1 base, the J end lost 0 bases, and 10 bases lay between the germline ends. The CDR3 loop spans 16 amino acids. The CDR3 DNA reads as TGCGCCAGCAGCTTGAACAGGGTGGCAACTAATGAAAAACTGTTTTTT. Translation gives CASSLNRVATNEKLFF.

The chain joins TRBV4-3 to TRBJ2-5; 8 nucleotides agree with TRBD2. V was clipped by 0 bases and J by 4 bases; unmatched bases: 1. The CDR3 is 14 amino acids. Germline values: CDR1 LGHNA, CDR2 YSLEER. CDR3 loop: CASSQDAGGETQYF. The CDR3 nucleotides read TGCGCCAGCAGCCAAGATGCGGGGGGAGAGACCCAGTACTTC.

This chain uses TRBV3-1 (or the pseudogene TRBV3-2) with TRBJ2-3; the match to TRBD2 covers 8 bases. The CDR3 totals 15 residues. Trimming removed 4 bases from V and 6 bases from J; junction bases left unmatched: 9. Germline values: CDR1 LGHDT, CDR2 YNNKEL (reference sequence). CDR3 bases: TGTGCCAGCAGCCGCATCCGGGGGGGGCTTGATACGCAGTATTTT. Its translation: CASSRIRGGLDTQYF.

The rearrangement uses TRBV18 and TRBJ1-6, with a tentative D call TRBD1 (5 bases). CDR3 length: 15 residues. Germline CDR1 KGHSH, CDR2 LQKENI. Trimming removed 3 bases at V and 7 bases at J, with 13 bases between. CDR3 loop: CASSPNRGGNSPLHF. The CDR3 DNA sequence: TGTGCCAGCTCACCCAACCGGGGGGGGAATTCACCCCTCCACTTT.

The rearrangement links TRBV21-1 to TRBJ1-2; TRBD1, the table's D call, was not compared with the DNA. TRBV21-1 is a known pseudogene. The CDR3 is made up of 15 amino acids. The CDR3 region is CASHRDRMRGYGYTF. For the CDR3, the DNA is TGTGCCAGCCACCGGGACAGGATGAGAGGATATGGCTACACCTTC.

The rearrangement uses TRBV5-1 and TRBJ2-1, with D hard to call. Per germline, CDR1 SGHRS and CDR2 YFSETQ. The V gene lost 3 bases and the J gene lost 6 bases, with 4 bases spanning the gap. The CDR3 runs 11 residues. CDR3 sequence (DNA): TGCGCCAGCAGCTCGTCCAATGAGCAGTTCTTC. Its protein product is CASSSSNEQFF. Based on the CDR3 plus reference TRBV5-1 and TRBJ2-1, the full variable domain is KAGVTQTPRYLIKTRGQQVTLSCSPISGHRSVSWYQQTPGQGLQFLFEYFSETQRNKGNFPGRFSGRQFSNSRSEMNVSTLELGDSALYLCASSSSNEQFFGPGTRLTVL.

This chain connects TRBV29-1 to TRBJ1-1, with D possibly matching TRBD1 (6 bases). Per germline, CDR1 SQVTM and CDR2 ANQGSEA. This CDR3 contains 14 residues. V lost 0 bases and J lost 4, with 12 bases in between. DNA for the CDR3: TGCAGCGTTGAAGATCGAGGGGGTGGCACTGAAGCTTTCTTT. It encodes CSVEDRGGGTEAFF.

This clone was recorded a few times. This CDR3 reads CASSLEQGANEQFF. CDR3 coding DNA: TGCGCCAGCAGCTTGGAACAGGGGGCCAATGAGCAGTTCTTC. The chain is built from TRBV5-1 and TRBJ2-1; TRBD1 agrees at 9 bases. Germline-derived CDR1 and CDR2 are SGHRS and YFSETQ. This CDR3 has 14 residues. The V gene end was trimmed by 0 bases and the J gene end by 6 bases; junction bases not matched to a gene: 1.

The chain couples TRBV7-2 to TRBJ1-4; 7 bases align to TRBD1. The J segment lost 8 bases and the V segment lost 6 bases, leaving 9 bases of the junction unmatched. Germline CDR1 reads SGHTA; CDR2 reads FQGNSA. CDR3 length: 14 residues. CDR3 coding DNA: TGTGCCAGCAGTTACAGGGGAGATCTAGAAAAACTGTTTTTT. Protein sequence: CASSYRGDLEKLFF.

V and J are TRBV7-6 and TRBJ2-7, with TRBD2 matching 12 bases. J gave up 6 bases and V 1 base, and 10 bases lay outside the gene matches. CDR3 length equals 17 residues. CDR1 and CDR2 (germline): SGHVS, FNYEAQ. The CDR3, as DNA: TGTGCCAGCAGCTTAGTCTGGACTAGCGGGACGAGCGGCGAGCAGTACTTC. Its translation: CASSLVWTSGTSGEQYF.

The chain recombines TRBV10-3 with TRBJ2-5; the match to TRBD2 covers 7 bases. The V gene's germline CDR1 is ENHRY and CDR2 SYGVKD. The CDR3 sequence is 14 residues long. V trimming: 10 bases; J trimming: 5 bases; junction bases outside the gene matches: 13. CDR3 in DNA: TGTGCCAGCAGAGGAGGGACGGGGGGTGAGACCCAGTACTTC. Translated: CASRGGTGGETQYF.

The V call is TRBV7-9, the J call TRBJ2-3; tentatively, D is TRBD2 (6 bases). Germline CDR1 SEHNR, CDR2 FQNEAQ (reference sequence). Trimming cost V 8 bases and J 7 bases, with 16 bases left between them. This CDR3 is 13 amino acids long. As DNA, the CDR3 is TGTGCCAGCGGAGGAGGGTATTCAAATACGCAGTATTTT. This sequence encodes CASGGGYSNTQYF.